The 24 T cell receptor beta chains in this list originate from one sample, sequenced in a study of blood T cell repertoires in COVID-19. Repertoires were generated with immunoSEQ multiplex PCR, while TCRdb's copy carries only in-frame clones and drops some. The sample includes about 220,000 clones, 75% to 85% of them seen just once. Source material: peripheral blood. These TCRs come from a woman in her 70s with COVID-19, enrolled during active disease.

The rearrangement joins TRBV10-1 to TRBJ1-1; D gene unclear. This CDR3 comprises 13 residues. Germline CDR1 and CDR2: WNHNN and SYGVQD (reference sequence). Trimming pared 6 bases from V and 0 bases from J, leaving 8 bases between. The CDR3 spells CASRTSMNTEAFF. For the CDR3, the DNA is TGCGCCAGCAGGACATCAATGAACACTGAAGCTTTCTTT.

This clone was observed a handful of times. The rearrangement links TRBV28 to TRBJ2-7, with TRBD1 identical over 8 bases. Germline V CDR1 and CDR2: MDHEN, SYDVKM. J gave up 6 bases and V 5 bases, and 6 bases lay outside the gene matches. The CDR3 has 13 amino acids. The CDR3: CASSISGGGEQYF. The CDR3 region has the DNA TGTGCCAGCAGTATCTCAGGGGGCGGCGAGCAGTACTTC. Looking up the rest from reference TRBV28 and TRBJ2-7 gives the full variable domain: DVKVTQSSRYLVKRTGEKVFLECVQDMDHENMFWYRQDPGLGLRLIYFSYDVKMKEKGDIPEGYSVSREKKERFSLILESASTNQTSMYLCASSISGGGEQYFGPGTRLTVT.

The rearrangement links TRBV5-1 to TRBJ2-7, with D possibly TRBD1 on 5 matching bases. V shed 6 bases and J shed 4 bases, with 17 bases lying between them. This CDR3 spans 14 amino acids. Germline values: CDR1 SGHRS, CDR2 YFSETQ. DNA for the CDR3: TGCGCCAGCACGACCCAGGGAATCCCATACGAGCAGTACTTC. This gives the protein CASTTQGIPYEQYF. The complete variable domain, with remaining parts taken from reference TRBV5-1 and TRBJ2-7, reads KAGVTQTPRYLIKTRGQQVTLSCSPISGHRSVSWYQQTPGQGLQFLFEYFSETQRNKGNFPGRFSGRQFSNSRSEMNVSTLELGDSALYLCASTTQGIPYEQYFGPGTRLTVT.

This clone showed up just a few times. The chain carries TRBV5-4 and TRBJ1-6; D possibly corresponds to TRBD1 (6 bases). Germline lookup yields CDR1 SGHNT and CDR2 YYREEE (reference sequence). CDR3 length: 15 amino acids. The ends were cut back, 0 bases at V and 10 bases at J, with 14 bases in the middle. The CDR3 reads CASSLGQGRRSPLHF. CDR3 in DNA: TGTGCCAGCAGCTTGGGCCAGGGGAGACGATCACCCCTCCACTTT.

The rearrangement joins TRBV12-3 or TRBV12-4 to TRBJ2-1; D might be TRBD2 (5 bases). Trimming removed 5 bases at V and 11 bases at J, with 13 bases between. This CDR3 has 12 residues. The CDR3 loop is CASSDSAGQQFF. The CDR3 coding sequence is TGTGCCAGCAGTGATAGCGCAGGCCAGCAGTTCTTC.

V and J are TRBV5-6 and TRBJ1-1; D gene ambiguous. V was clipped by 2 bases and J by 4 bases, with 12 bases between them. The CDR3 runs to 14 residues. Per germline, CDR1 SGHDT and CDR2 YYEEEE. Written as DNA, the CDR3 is TGTGCCAGCAGCTTAACCCGCGGGGTCACTGAAGCTTTCTTT. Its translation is CASSLTRGVTEAFF.

CDR3 in DNA: TGTGCCAGCAGCAACAGGGGGAGTGGGCGAAAGACCCAGTACTTC. Translating it yields CASSNRGSGRKTQYF. V and J are TRBV27 and TRBJ2-5; TRBD1 aligns across 8 bases. In germline, CDR1 is MNHEY, CDR2 SMNVEV (reference sequence). V gave up 6 bases and J gave up 6 bases; unmatched junction bases: 12. This CDR3 has 15 residues.

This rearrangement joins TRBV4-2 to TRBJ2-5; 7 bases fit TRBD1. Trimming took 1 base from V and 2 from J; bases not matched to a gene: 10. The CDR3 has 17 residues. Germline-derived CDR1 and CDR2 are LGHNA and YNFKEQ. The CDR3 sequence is CASSQGTGTASQETQYF. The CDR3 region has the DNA TGTGCCAGCAGCCAAGGGACTGGGACAGCTTCTCAAGAGACCCAGTACTTC.

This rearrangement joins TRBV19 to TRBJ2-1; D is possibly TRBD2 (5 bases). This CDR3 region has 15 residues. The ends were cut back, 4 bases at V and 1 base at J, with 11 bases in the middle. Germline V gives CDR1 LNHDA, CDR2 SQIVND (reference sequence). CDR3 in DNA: TGTGCCAGTAGTACGGGGAAAATGTCCTACAATGAGCAGTTCTTC. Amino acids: CASSTGKMSYNEQFF.

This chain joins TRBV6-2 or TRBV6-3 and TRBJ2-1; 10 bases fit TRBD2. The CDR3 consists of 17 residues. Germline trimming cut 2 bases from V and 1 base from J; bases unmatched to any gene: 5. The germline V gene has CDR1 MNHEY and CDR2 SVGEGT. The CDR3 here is CASSYRSGRVSYNEQFF. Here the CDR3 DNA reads TGTGCCAGCAGTTACAGGAGCGGGAGGGTTTCCTACAATGAGCAGTTCTTC.

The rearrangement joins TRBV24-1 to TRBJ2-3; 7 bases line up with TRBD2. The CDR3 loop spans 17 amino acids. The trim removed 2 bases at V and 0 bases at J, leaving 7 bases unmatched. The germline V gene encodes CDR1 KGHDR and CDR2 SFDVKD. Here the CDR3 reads CATSDSSGRTSTDTQYF. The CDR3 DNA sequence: TGTGCCACCAGTGATTCTAGCGGCAGAACTAGCACAGATACGCAGTATTTT.

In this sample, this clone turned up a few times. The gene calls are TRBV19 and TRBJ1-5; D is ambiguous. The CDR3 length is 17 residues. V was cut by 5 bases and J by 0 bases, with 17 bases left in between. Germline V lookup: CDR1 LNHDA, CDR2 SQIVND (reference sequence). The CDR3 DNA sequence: TGTGCCAGTAGTCAGTCAAGACGGGGTTATAGCAATCAGCCCCAGCATTTT. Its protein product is CASSQSRRGYSNQPQHF.

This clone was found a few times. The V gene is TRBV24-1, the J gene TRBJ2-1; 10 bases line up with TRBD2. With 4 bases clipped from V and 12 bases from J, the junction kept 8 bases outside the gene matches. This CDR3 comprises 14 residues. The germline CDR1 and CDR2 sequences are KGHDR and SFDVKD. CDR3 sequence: CATSEPGTSDSQFF. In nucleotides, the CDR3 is TGTGCCACCAGTGAACCGGGGACTAGCGATTCGCAGTTCTTC.

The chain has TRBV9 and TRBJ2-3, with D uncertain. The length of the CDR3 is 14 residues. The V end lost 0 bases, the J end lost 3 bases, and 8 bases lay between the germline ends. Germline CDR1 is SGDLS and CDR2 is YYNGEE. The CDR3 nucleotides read TGTGCCAGCAGCGTAGATGCTAATACAGATACGCAGTATTTT. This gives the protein CASSVDANTDTQYF.

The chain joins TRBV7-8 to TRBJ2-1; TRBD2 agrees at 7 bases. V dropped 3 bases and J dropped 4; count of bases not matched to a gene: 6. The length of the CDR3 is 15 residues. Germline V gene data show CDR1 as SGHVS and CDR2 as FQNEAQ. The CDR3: CASSFGLVRYNEQFF. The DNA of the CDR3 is TGTGCCAGCAGCTTCGGACTAGTCCGTTACAATGAGCAGTTCTTC.

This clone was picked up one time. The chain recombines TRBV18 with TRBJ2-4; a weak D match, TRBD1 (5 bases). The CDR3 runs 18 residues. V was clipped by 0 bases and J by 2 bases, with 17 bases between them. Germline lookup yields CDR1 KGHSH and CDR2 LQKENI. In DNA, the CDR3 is TGTGCCAGCTCACCACCAGGGGCAGGCGGCGTGTCCAAAAACATTCAGTACTTC. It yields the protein CASSPPGAGGVSKNIQYF.

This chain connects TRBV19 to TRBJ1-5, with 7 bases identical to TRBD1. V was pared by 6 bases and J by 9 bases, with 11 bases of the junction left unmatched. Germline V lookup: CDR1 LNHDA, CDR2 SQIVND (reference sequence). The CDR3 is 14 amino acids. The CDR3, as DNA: TGTGCCAGTAGGGGTGGAGGGGGCGCGAGGCCCCAGCATTTT. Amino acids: CASRGGGGARPQHF.

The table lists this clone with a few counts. The CDR3 DNA reads as TGTGCCAGCAGGGGGCGATTATCGACAGATACGCAGTATTTT. It codes for CASRGRLSTDTQYF. The rearrangement uses TRBV9 and TRBJ2-3; possible D gene TRBD1, 5 bases. Germline assignment: CDR1 SGDLS and CDR2 YYNGEE. This CDR3 comprises 14 residues. Trimming pared 5 bases from V and 3 bases from J, leaving 13 bases between.

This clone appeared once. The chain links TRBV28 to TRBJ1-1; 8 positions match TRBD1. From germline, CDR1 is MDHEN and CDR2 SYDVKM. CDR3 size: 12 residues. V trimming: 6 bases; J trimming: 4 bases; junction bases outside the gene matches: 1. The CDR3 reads CASRTGGTEAFF. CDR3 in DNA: TGTGCCAGCAGAACAGGGGGCACTGAAGCTTTCTTT.

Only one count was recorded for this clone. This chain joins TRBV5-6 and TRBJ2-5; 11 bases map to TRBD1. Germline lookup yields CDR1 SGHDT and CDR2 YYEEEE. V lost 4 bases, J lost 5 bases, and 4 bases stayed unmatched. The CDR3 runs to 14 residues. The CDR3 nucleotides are TGTGCCAGCAGCCGGGACAGGGGGAAGGAGACCCAGTACTTC. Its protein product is CASSRDRGKETQYF.

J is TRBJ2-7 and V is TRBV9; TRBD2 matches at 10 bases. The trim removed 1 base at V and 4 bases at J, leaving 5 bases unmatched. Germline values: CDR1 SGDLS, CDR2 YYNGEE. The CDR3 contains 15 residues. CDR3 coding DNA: TGTGCCAGCAGCGTATTACCTAGCGGGAGTTACGAGCAGTACTTC. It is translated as CASSVLPSGSYEQYF.

The CDR3 is CASRSSGGSGNTIYF. Here the CDR3 DNA reads TGTGCCAGCAGGTCCTCGGGGGGCTCTGGAAACACCATATATTTT. This chain uses TRBV2 with TRBJ1-3; D possibly corresponds to TRBD1 (5 bases). Germline V gene sequence: CDR1 SNHLY, CDR2 FYNNEI. Trimming took off 6 bases at V and 0 bases at J, with 12 bases between the two ends. This CDR3 has 15 amino acids. Variable domain in full (rest from reference TRBV2 and TRBJ1-3): EPEVTQTPSHQVTQMGQEVILRCVPISNHLYFYWYRQILGQKVEFLVSFYNNEISEKSEIFDDQFSVERPDGSNFTLKIRSTKLEDSAMYFCASRSSGGSGNTIYFGEGSWLTVV.

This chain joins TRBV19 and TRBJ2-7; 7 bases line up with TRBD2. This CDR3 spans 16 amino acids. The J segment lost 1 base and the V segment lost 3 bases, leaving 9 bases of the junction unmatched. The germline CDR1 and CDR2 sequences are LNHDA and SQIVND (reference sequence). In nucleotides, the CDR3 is TGTGCCAGTAGTATTGGCGCTAGCGGACTTTCCTACGAGCAGTACTTC. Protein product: CASSIGASGLSYEQYF. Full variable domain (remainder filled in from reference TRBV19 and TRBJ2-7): DGGITQSPKYLFRKEGQNVTLSCEQNLNHDAMYWYRQDPGQGLRLIYYSQIVNDFQKGDIAEGYSVSREKKESFPLTVTSAQKNPTAFYLCASSIGASGLSYEQYFGPGTRLTVT.

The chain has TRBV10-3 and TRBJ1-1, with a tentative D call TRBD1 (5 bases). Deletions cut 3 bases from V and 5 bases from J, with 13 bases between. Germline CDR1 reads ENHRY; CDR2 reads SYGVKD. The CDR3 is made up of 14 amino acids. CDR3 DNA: TGTGCCATCAGTGACGGTCGGGGGGATACTGAAGCTTTCTTT. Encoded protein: CAISDGRGDTEAFF.